Below are 5 T cell receptor beta chains sequenced from a single sample in a study of beta chain features in type 1 diabetes (dated by TCRdb to between 2017 and 2018). Broader findings and caveats from the paper: In all four CD4+ subsets, TCRB CDR3 length was moderately but significantly shorter in type 1 diabetes patients.

Library method: the immunoSEQ multiplex PCR assay. All of the isolated RNA was reverse transcribed with the High Capacity cDNA Reverse Transcription Kit, so expressed TCRB transcripts were sequenced. The source is immuneACCESS, and TCRdb retained only in-frame sequences with V and J called. Part of the clones is not carried over; for the studies checked, unresolved V genes explain less than half of this, and the remainder is unexplained. The sample records approximately 270,000 clones, around an eighth of which are singletons. Approximately 0.015% of the sample belongs to the ten largest clones. Their antigens are not known. The specimen was naive CD4+ T cells from blood. Reading the label with the study, this specimen's cell subset or site is: true naive CD4+ T cells. The receptors come from a young man with type 1 diabetes.

The sample holds a few counts of this clone. The chain links TRBV9 to TRBJ2-3, with 8 bases aligning to TRBD2. Looked up from germline, CDR1 is SGDLS and CDR2 is YYNGEE. The CDR3 extends over 15 amino acids. The V gene end was trimmed by 6 bases and the J gene end by 5 bases; junction bases not matched to a gene: 11. CDR3 sequence: CASTPGTSQGDTQYF. CDR3 sequence (DNA): TGTGCCAGCACCCCCGGGACTAGTCAGGGAGATACGCAGTATTTT.

The sample holds a few counts of this clone. The chain links TRBV19 to TRBJ2-7; 15 bases are shared with TRBD2. Per germline, CDR1 LNHDA and CDR2 SQIVND (reference sequence). V shed 4 bases, J shed 2 bases, and the junction held 6 bases outside the gene matches. This CDR3 region has 17 residues. The CDR3: CASSTAGTSGRTYEQYF. The CDR3 DNA is TGTGCCAGTAGTACCGCCGGGACTAGCGGGAGGACCTACGAGCAGTACTTC.

This clone has a handful of counts. The V call is TRBV5-1, the J call TRBJ1-1; TRBD1 matches 7 bases. Germline values: CDR1 SGHRS, CDR2 YFSETQ. The length of the CDR3 is 13 residues. V lost 3 bases, J lost 3 bases, and 2 bases stayed unmatched. CDR3 region: CASSWTGDTEAFF. For the CDR3, the DNA is TGCGCCAGCAGCTGGACAGGCGACACTGAAGCTTTCTTT. Full variable domain (remainder filled in from reference TRBV5-1 and TRBJ1-1): KAGVTQTPRYLIKTRGQQVTLSCSPISGHRSVSWYQQTPGQGLQFLFEYFSETQRNKGNFPGRFSGRQFSNSRSEMNVSTLELGDSALYLCASSWTGDTEAFFGQGTRLTVV.

This clone was seen only a few times. The J gene is TRBJ1-2, the V gene TRBV5-4; TRBD1 is a possible D gene (5 bases). V was cut by 1 base and J by 6 bases, with 13 bases left in between. Germline V gives CDR1 SGHNT, CDR2 YYREEE (reference sequence). The CDR3 is made up of 14 amino acids. CDR3 nucleotides: TGTGCCAGCAGCTTGATACAGGCTGGCAATGGCTACACCTTC. This codes for CASSLIQAGNGYTF.

V and J are TRBV27 and TRBJ1-1; 7 nucleotides match TRBD1. J was trimmed by 6 bases and V by 5 bases; bases with no gene match: 6. Per the germline V gene, CDR1 is MNHEY and CDR2 is SMNVEV (reference sequence). The CDR3 is 13 residues long. CDR3 region: CASSPNRGSEAFF. As DNA, the CDR3 is TGTGCCAGCAGTCCAAACAGGGGTTCTGAAGCTTTCTTT.